The entry below gives a single T cell receptor (beta chain) sequence along with its context. This entry is derived from a study of post-analysis software for immune sequencing data. Per germline, CDR1 DFQATT and CDR2 SNEGSKA (reference sequence). The CDR3 is 14 residues long. Carried by the TCR beta cDNA libraries were unique molecular identifiers. TCRdb used MiXCR to reprocess the PCR reads, holding one entry per CDR3 protein. The top ten clones hold roughly 28% of a sample with over 150,000 distinct CDR3 sequences, under 40% of them seen once. The receptor was isolated from a girl aged 5 to 17 with multiple sclerosis. The source material was blood, sampled after autologous hematopoietic stem cell transplantation. This chain links TRBV20-1 with TRBJ2-3; 12 bases are a match to TRBD2. DNA for the CDR3: TGCAGCGAGCGGCTAGCGGGAGGGGTAGATACGCAGTATTTT. It encodes CSERLAGGVDTQYF.